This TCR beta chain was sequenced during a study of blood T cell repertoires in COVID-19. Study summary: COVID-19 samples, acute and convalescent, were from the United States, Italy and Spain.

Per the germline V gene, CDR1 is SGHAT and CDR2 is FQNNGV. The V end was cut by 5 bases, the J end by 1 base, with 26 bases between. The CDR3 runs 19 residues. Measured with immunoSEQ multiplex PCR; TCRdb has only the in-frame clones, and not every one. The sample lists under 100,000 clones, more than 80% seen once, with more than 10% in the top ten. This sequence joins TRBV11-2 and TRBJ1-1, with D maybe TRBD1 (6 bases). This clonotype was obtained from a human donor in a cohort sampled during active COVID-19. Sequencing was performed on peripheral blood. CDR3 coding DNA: TGTGCCAGCAGCCTCATTCCAATCCAGGACAGTGCGCAGAACACTGAAGCTTTCTTT. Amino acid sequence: CASSLIPIQDSAQNTEAFF.